This T cell receptor beta chain appears in the sequencing data of a study of PD-L1 blockade in urothelial cancer. Time point here: pretreatment peripheral blood. Some clones are missing from TCRdb's copy, which holds only in-frame ones; the method was immunoSEQ multiplex PCR. Among about 72,000 clones, about 90% were seen once, and the ten largest hold 14% to 15%. Germline V lookup: CDR1 SGHVS, CDR2 FQNEAQ. V was trimmed by 5 bases and J by 16 bases, leaving 27 bases between them. There are 16 residues in the CDR3. This chain uses TRBV7-8 with TRBJ1-6, with D possibly TRBD1 on 5 matching bases. The sample here was PBMCs, taken around atezolizumab (anti-PD-L1) treatment. This TCR was sampled from a man aged 55 to 70 with urothelial cancer. CDR3 loop: CASSPLSWAGLNVLHF. CDR3 sequence (DNA): TGTGCCAGCAGCCCCCTATCCTGGGCAGGGCTCAATGTTCTCCACTTT.